This T cell receptor beta chain originates from a study of radiotherapy plus CTLA-4 blockade in lung cancer. CDR3 length: 14 residues. The germline V gene has CDR1 ENHRY and CDR2 SYGVKD. The V end was cut by 7 bases, the J end by 0 bases, with 12 bases between. The method was immunoSEQ multiplex PCR; TCRdb's version includes in-frame clones alone and lacks a portion of them. The sample yields some 30,000 clones, around 75% seen once. Ipilimumab-mediated CTLA-4 blockade plus focal radiation was given to patients having chemo-refractory metastatic non-small-cell lung cancer. This sample comprised peripheral blood, obtained from a patient treated with radiotherapy plus ipilimumab. The V and J genes are TRBV10-3 and TRBJ2-5, with no clear D. This TCR came from a human donor with non-small cell lung cancer that progressed on radiotherapy plus ipilimumab. The CDR3 nucleotides are TGTGCCATCACCCAGTGGCCGGACCAAGAGACCCAGTACTTC. Protein product: CAITQWPDQETQYF.